This T cell receptor beta chain stems from a study of T cell repertoires in cytomegalovirus infection. This clonotype was found many times. Its antigen remains unidentified. The CDR3 has 13 amino acids. The V gene's germline CDR1 is SGHVS and CDR2 FNYEAQ. Trimming removed 5 bases from V and 5 bases from J, with 10 bases in between. TCRdb itself ran the reads through MiXCR, one entry per CDR3 protein. This sample has some 700,000 distinct CDR3 sequences, with roughly 33% found just once. The sequence came from a human donor in good health (CMV status not recorded). Some clones in this sample may be carry-over from other donors' samples. The chain links TRBV7-6 to TRBJ2-1, with D uncertain. This specimen was cultured PBMCs, taken from culture after CMV antigen stimulation. This chain's CDR3 is CASSAGPNNEQFF. CDR3 nucleotide sequence: TGTGCCAGCAGCGCAGGCCCCAACAATGAGCAGTTCTTC.